Listed below are T cell receptor beta chains from one sample, sequenced in a study of shared clonotypes between healthy human individuals. Measured with immunoSEQ multiplex PCR; TCRdb has only the in-frame clones, and not every one. The table shows about 640,000 clones, with about 78% occurring only once. The sequenced sample was memory CD4+ T cells sorted from blood. Receptors originate from a woman in her 30s in good health. CDR3s leave out the opening cysteine and the closing phenylalanine or tryptophan. Each record gives: clone size, V gene, CDR3 protein. For some rows the clone size is stated as once, few or many, or as a class when expanded; others skip it.

- | TRBV7-9 | ASSPWTSGTSDTQY
- | TRBV28 | ASTEGTNYGYT
- | TRBV2 | ASSGPSGNNEQF
- | TRBV28 | ASNDPPNYGYT
- | TRBV28 | ASSFRKGASNQPQH
few | TRBV5-1 | ASSGQESVGTIY
- | TRBV30 | AFSLAVGETQY
- | TRBV28 | ASGLGVMGD
many | TRBV21-1 | ASSKRGPTSEKLF
- | TRBV5-1 | ASSWGIQETQY
- | TRBV25-1 | ASLGRGTGAKPNYGYT
- | TRBV30 | AWREGLAGAYEQY
once | TRBV7-2 | ASSRTRLSTDTQY
- | TRBV29-1 | SVVTLAGGGYTDTQY
- | TRBV18 | ASSPNSGSYYGYT
once | TRBV7-8 | ASSLVATNTEAF
- | TRBV6-4 | ASRSTGGSTEAF
- | TRBV4-1 | ASSQGLAGTSYNEQF
- | TRBV30 | AWSPGTTNGGELF
- | TRBV20-1 | SAHRLEKLF
few | TRBV7-6 | ASSSGTGGYT
- | TRBV19 | ASSMWEGFNEQF
few | TRBV18 | ASSPVGGPYEQY
- | TRBV27 | ASRRTGTGFTDTQY
- | TRBV5-5 | ASSLSGTSVNEQF
- | TRBV7-8 | ASSLSPQSEQY
few | TRBV19 | ASRLDTYNEQF
- | TRBV28 | ASSLGYWRGNTGELF
- | TRBV5-1 | ASSSGGGATYGYT
- | TRBV6-4 | ASSGELNRDGIPYEQY
- | TRBV7-2 | ASSLDGDAGELF
- | TRBV5-4 | ASSLLAGGPLDTQY
- | TRBV7-3 | ASSLLALHAGGSHNEQF
few | TRBV18 | ASSPGAENTEAF
- | TRBV27 | ASTPGPFGYYEQY
- | TRBV20-1 | SEENQPQH
- | TRBV6-6 | ASSNQGESYNEQF
- | TRBV29-1 | SVAPGQGYGYT
- | TRBV19 | ASSLLRGQPQH
- | TRBV11-2 | ASSPGTGHGYT
- | TRBV18 | ASSPLEGGGTYGYT
many | TRBV5-1 | ASSPGTDTGELF
- | TRBV14 | ASSQGPAGNYGYT
- | TRBV5-1 | ASSFGREVKDTQY
- | TRBV29-1 | SVQGQPDQPQH
- | TRBV4-1 | ASSQDKGQGVDQPQH
- | TRBV19 | ASKNRGTTGNTIY
- | TRBV7-2 | ASSYILTSGSYNEQF
many | TRBV7-8 | ASSLVGGPYEQY
once | TRBV7-8 | ASSPRVGRRGGSGETQY
- | TRBV11-2 | ASSFGTSGSPEQY
- | TRBV29-1 | SVGSYEQF
- | TRBV28 | ASSNPGTSRNEQY
few | TRBV28 | ASRRSYEQY
- | TRBV6-6 | ASSFATANTEAF